This T cell receptor beta chain was captured in a study of T cell responses to AZD1222 COVID-19 vaccine. Regarding the study as a whole: Spike-specific TCRs gained breadth and depth after people received two AZD1222 doses.

The assay was immunoSEQ multiplex PCR, and TCRdb's table has in-frame clones only and misses some. The data contain about 100,000 clones, around nine tenths of them singletons. Comments on this clone: The antigen is not known.

The V end was cut by 0 bases, the J end by 2 bases, with 10 bases between. The CDR3 totals 15 residues. Germline assignment: CDR1 MNHEY and CDR2 SVGAGI. The sequence was collected from an adult in good health. The chain joins TRBV6-5 to TRBJ1-2; D unresolved. The sequencing used peripheral blood, collected on day 0 of AZD1222 vaccination. CDR3 sequence (DNA): TGTGCCAGCAGTTACTCGGGCGCAATGAACTATGGCTACACCTTC. Translation: CASSYSGAMNYGYTF.